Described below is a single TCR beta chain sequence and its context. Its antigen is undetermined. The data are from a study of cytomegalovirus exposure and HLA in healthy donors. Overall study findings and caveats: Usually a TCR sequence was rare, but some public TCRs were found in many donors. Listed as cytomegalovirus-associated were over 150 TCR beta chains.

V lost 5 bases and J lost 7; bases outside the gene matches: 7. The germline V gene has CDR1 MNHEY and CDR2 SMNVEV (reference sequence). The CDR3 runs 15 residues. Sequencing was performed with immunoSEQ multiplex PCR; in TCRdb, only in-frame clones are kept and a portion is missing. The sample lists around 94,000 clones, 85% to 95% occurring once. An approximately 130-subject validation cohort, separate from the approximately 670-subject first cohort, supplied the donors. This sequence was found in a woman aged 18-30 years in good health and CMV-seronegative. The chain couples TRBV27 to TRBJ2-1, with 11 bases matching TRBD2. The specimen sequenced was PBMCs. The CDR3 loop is CASSLLAGGINEQFF. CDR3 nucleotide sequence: TGTGCCAGCAGTCTGCTAGCGGGGGGAATAAATGAGCAGTTCTTC.